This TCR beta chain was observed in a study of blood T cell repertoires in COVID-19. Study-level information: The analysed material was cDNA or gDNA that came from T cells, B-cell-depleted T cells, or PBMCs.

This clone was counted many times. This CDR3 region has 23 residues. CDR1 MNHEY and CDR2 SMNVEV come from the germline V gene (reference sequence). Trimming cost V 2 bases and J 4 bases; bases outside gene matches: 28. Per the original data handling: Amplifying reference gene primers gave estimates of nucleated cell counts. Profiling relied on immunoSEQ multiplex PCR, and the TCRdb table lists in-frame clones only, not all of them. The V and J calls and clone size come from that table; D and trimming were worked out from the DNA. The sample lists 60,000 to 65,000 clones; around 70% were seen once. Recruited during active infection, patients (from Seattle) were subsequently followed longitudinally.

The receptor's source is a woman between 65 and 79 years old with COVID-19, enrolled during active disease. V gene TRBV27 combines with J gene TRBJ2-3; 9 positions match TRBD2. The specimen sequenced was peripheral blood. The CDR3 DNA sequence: TGTGCCAGCAGTTTAACCCACGGATGGCTCCTCTTAGCGGGAGTGGCGGGTGCAGATACGCAGTATTTT. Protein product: CASSLTHGWLLLAGVAGADTQYF.